What follows are 28 T cell receptor beta chains derived from one specimen sequenced in a study of blood T cells in healthy people across ages. Then a second PCR, running roughly 7 to 11 cycles, was carried out with a sample-barcoded 5' primer and a J-beta primer mix. TCRdb recomputed calls from the 5' RACE reads with MiXCR, one row per CDR3 protein. The sample lists about 1.5 million distinct CDR3 sequences, 40% to 45% seen once, with about 4.1% in the top ten. The sample comprised blood. The receptor set was obtained from a woman between 18 and 29 years old in good health.

The chain links TRBV20-1 to TRBJ1-4, with a weak D call TRBD1 (6 bases). The germline CDR1 and CDR2 sequences are DFQATT and SNEGSKA (reference sequence). CDR3 length: 15 amino acids. Deletions cut 1 base from V and 8 bases from J, with 17 bases between. Written as DNA, the CDR3 is TGCAGTGCTAGAGGGGATGGGGGCCGGTGGGAAAAACTGTTTTTT. It translates to CSARGDGGRWEKLFF.

Notes on this clonotype: This may stem from a read error, because a much larger clone lies one nucleotide away. CDR3 sequence (DNA): TGTGCCAGCAGCCTCGATATTATCAATGAGCAGTACTTC. This sequence encodes CASSLDIINEQYF. This chain links TRBV5-4 with TRBJ2-1; unclear D gene. The better agreement between TRBJ2-7 and the DNA end casts doubt on the J call. There are 13 residues in the CDR3. The germline gives CDR1 SGHNT, CDR2 YYREEE (reference sequence).

This clonotype was observed at least ten times. This chain connects TRBV12-3 or TRBV12-4 to TRBJ2-7; TRBD1 aligns across 8 bases. V lost 7 bases and J lost 3; bases outside the gene matches: 2. The CDR3 is made up of 12 amino acids. CDR3 sequence (DNA): TGTGCCAGCAAAGACAGGGGCTACGAGCAGTACTTC. As protein: CASKDRGYEQYF.

The rearrangement uses TRBV12-3 or TRBV12-4 and TRBJ1-1; 8 bases map to TRBD1. The length of the CDR3 is 13 residues. V dropped 5 bases and J dropped 6; count of bases not matched to a gene: 5. CDR3 amino acids: CASSTGTGSEAFF. The CDR3 DNA is TGTGCCAGCAGTACGGGGACAGGCTCTGAAGCTTTCTTT.

This chain connects TRBV6-1 to TRBJ2-7, with D uncertain. Germline V gene lookup returns CDR1 MNHNS and CDR2 SASEGT. V shed 6 bases and J shed 0 bases, with 15 bases lying between them. This CDR3 spans 15 amino acids. This chain's CDR3 is CASRDDVGSSYEQYF. In DNA, the CDR3 is TGTGCCAGCAGGGACGATGTGGGTTCCTCCTACGAGCAGTACTTC.

This clonotype was counted between two and nine times. This chain uses TRBV3-1 with TRBJ2-7, with D perhaps TRBD1 (6 bases). CDR1 is LGHDT and CDR2 is YNNKEL in the germline V gene (reference sequence). V was shortened by 3 bases and J by 2 bases, with 11 bases between the two germline ends. The CDR3 consists of 14 residues. The CDR3 protein is CASSQDSYPYEQYF. For the CDR3, the DNA is TGTGCCAGCAGCCAGGACAGTTACCCCTACGAGCAGTACTTC.

The chain is built from TRBV28 and TRBJ1-1, with D possibly TRBD1 on 5 matching bases. Deletions cut 7 bases from V and 0 bases from J, with 18 bases between. This CDR3 comprises 16 residues. Germline V lookup: CDR1 MDHEN, CDR2 SYDVKM. Here the CDR3 DNA reads TGTGCCAGCACCTTGGGACGGGGGGAAGTGAACACTGAAGCTTTCTTT. Protein product: CASTLGRGEVNTEAFF. Complete variable domain (other parts from reference TRBV28 and TRBJ1-1): DVKVTQSSRYLVKRTGEKVFLECVQDMDHENMFWYRQDPGLGLRLIYFSYDVKMKEKGDIPEGYSVSREKKERFSLILESASTNQTSMYLCASTLGRGEVNTEAFFGQGTRLTVV.

Only a few counts were recorded for this clonotype. The V and J genes are TRBV6-2 or TRBV6-3 and TRBJ1-1; 11 nucleotides line up with TRBD1. The CDR3 sequence is 16 residues long. Germline lookup yields CDR1 MNHEY and CDR2 SVGEGT. The J segment lost 3 bases and the V segment lost 5 bases, leaving 8 bases of the junction unmatched. CDR3 sequence (DNA): TGTGCCAGCAGTACTAGCCCGGGACAGGGGGACACTGAAGCTTTCTTT. This encodes CASSTSPGQGDTEAFF.

In its sample, this clonotype was seen a few times. This chain connects TRBV5-1 to TRBJ2-1; 9 bases map to TRBD1. Germline loops: CDR1 SGHRS, CDR2 YFSETQ. Trimming cost V 4 bases and J 2 bases; bases outside gene matches: 4. This CDR3 has 15 residues. The CDR3, as DNA: TGCGCCAGCAGCGCGGGACAGGGTCCCTACAATGAGCAGTTCTTC. Protein: CASSAGQGPYNEQFF. Full variable domain (remainder filled in from reference TRBV5-1 and TRBJ2-1): KAGVTQTPRYLIKTRGQQVTLSCSPISGHRSVSWYQQTPGQGLQFLFEYFSETQRNKGNFPGRFSGRQFSNSRSEMNVSTLELGDSALYLCASSAGQGPYNEQFFGPGTRLTVL.

This clonotype was counted only a few times. J is TRBJ2-7 and V is TRBV5-1; 10 bases align to TRBD1. The CDR3 is 13 amino acids. After removal of 6 bases from V and 4 bases from J, the junction contained 4 bases not matched to a gene. Germline CDR1 and CDR2: SGHRS and YFSETQ. The CDR3 DNA reads as TGCGCCAGCAACCCGGGACAGGGGTACGAGCAGTACTTC. Protein sequence: CASNPGQGYEQYF. Complete variable domain (other parts from reference TRBV5-1 and TRBJ2-7): KAGVTQTPRYLIKTRGQQVTLSCSPISGHRSVSWYQQTPGQGLQFLFEYFSETQRNKGNFPGRFSGRQFSNSRSEMNVSTLELGDSALYLCASNPGQGYEQYFGPGTRLTVT.

This clonotype turned up a few times. The chain combines TRBV6-6 with TRBJ2-7; no clear D. Germline V gene lookup returns CDR1 MNHNY and CDR2 SVGAGI (reference sequence). This CDR3 has 14 residues. The V end lost 1 base, the J end lost 2 bases, and 9 bases lay between the germline ends. In DNA form, the CDR3 reads TGTGCCAGCAGTTACTTTGGTAGCACCTACGAGCAGTACTTC. It encodes CASSYFGSTYEQYF.

The chain has TRBV29-1 and TRBJ2-7; 9 bases are shared with TRBD2. CDR1 SQVTM and CDR2 ANQGSEA come from the germline V gene. The CDR3 spans 17 residues. The junction had 23 bases not matched to a gene; V was cut back by 3 bases and J by 11 bases. The CDR3 sequence: CSVERRGAGTLAGTKYF. DNA of the CDR3: TGCAGCGTTGAGAGACGGGGGGCCGGAACTCTAGCGGGAACTAAGTACTTC.

V and J are TRBV6-5 and TRBJ1-2; D is perhaps TRBD1 (6 bases). CDR3 length: 14 residues. Trimming stripped 0 bases from V and 6 bases from J, with 11 bases between. CDR1 is MNHEY and CDR2 is SVGAGI in the germline V gene. The DNA of the CDR3 is TGTGCCAGCAGTTACTCGTCGGGGGCCGATGGCTACACCTTC. Protein sequence: CASSYSSGADGYTF.

This clonotype was picked up many times. The chain recombines TRBV28 with TRBJ2-1; 10 nucleotides match TRBD1. V shed 5 bases, J shed 3 bases, and the junction held 4 bases outside the gene matches. The germline gives CDR1 MDHEN, CDR2 SYDVKM. This CDR3 region has 15 residues. The CDR3 spells CASSPGTGDYNEQFF. The CDR3 nucleotides read TGTGCCAGCAGTCCCGGGACAGGGGACTACAATGAGCAGTTCTTC.

The chain is built from TRBV6-5 and TRBJ2-5, with D maybe TRBD1 (6 bases). The CDR3 sequence is 14 residues long. Deletions cut 6 bases from V and 4 bases from J, with 15 bases between. Germline assignment: CDR1 MNHEY and CDR2 SVGAGI. DNA for the CDR3: TGTGCCAGCAGGGAACAGGGAAGGGGAGAGACCCAGTACTTC. This gives the protein CASREQGRGETQYF.

This clonotype was seen only a few times. V usage is TRBV27 and J usage is TRBJ2-3; D call uncertain. The CDR3 is made up of 14 amino acids. Germline lookup yields CDR1 MNHEY and CDR2 SMNVEV (reference sequence). Trimming cost V 8 bases and J 0 bases, with 12 bases left between them. CDR3 sequence reads: CASGQAPSTDTQYF. CDR3 coding DNA: TGTGCCAGCGGCCAGGCGCCTAGCACAGATACGCAGTATTTT.

This clonotype was detected only a few times. The chain has TRBV5-6 and TRBJ2-3; D assignment may be TRBD1 or TRBD2 (5 bases each). Trimming removed 4 bases at V and 0 bases at J, with 15 bases between. The CDR3 is made up of 16 amino acids. From germline, CDR1 is SGHDT and CDR2 YYEEEE. The CDR3: CASSRIRDRSTDTQYF. CDR3 nucleotide sequence: TGTGCCAGCAGCCGCATCCGGGACCGTAGCACAGATACGCAGTATTTT.

The V gene is TRBV16, the J gene TRBJ1-4; D unclear. Trimming took off 0 bases at V and 7 bases at J, with 3 bases between the two ends. CDR1 is KGHSY, CDR2 FQNENV, per germline. The length of the CDR3 is 12 residues. DNA for the CDR3: TGTGCCAGCAGCCAATCTATTGAAAAACTGTTTTTT. This gives the protein CASSQSIEKLFF.

This clonotype was picked up a small number of times. This chain joins TRBV18 and TRBJ2-3; D uncertain. Looked up from germline, CDR1 is KGHSH and CDR2 is LQKENI. Trimming left V 0 bases short and J 2 bases short, with 9 bases between. CDR3 length: 15 residues. The CDR3 loop reads CASSPPRDHTDTQYF. CDR3 in DNA: TGTGCCAGCTCACCACCTAGGGATCACACAGATACGCAGTATTTT.

The genes are TRBV29-1 and TRBJ1-2; no clear D. Trimming removed 2 bases at V and 4 bases at J, with 17 bases between. The CDR3 contains 15 residues. Germline lookup yields CDR1 SQVTM and CDR2 ANQGSEA. CDR3 in DNA: TGCAGCGTTGAACTGGTGGGGAGCCCCCCCTATGGCTACACCTTC. It is translated as CSVELVGSPPYGYTF. The full variable domain, its missing parts supplied by reference TRBV29-1 and TRBJ1-2, is SAVISQKPSRDICQRGTSLTIQCQVDSQVTMMFWYRQQPGQSLTLIATANQGSEATYESGFVIDKFPISRPNLTFSTLTVSNMSPEDSSIYLCSVELVGSPPYGYTFGSGTRLTVV.

The chain uses TRBV4-1 and TRBJ1-2; TRBD1 is a possible D gene (5 bases). Germline V gene lookup returns CDR1 MGHRA and CDR2 YSYEKL. The V end was cut by 1 base, the J end by 7 bases, with 13 bases between. This CDR3 has 14 residues. CDR3 amino acids: CASSQGNQGPGYTF. DNA for the CDR3: TGCGCCAGCAGCCAAGGGAACCAGGGCCCTGGCTACACCTTC.

Here the CDR3 reads CASSPARGGYNEQFF. Here the CDR3 DNA reads TGTGCCAGCAGCCCCGCCAGGGGCGGCTACAATGAGCAGTTCTTC. V is TRBV12-3 or TRBV12-4 and J is TRBJ2-1; D is perhaps TRBD1 (6 bases). The V gene lost 6 bases and the J gene lost 3 bases, with 15 bases spanning the gap. The CDR3 sequence is 15 residues long.

Concerning this clonotype itself: Germline is not matched at one junction end, which may reflect a read error. The V call is TRBV5-1, the J call TRBJ2-3; 10 bases fit TRBD2. The V gene's germline CDR1 is SGHRS and CDR2 YFSETQ. This CDR3 spans 18 amino acids. CDR3: CANSLNRLAGVSADTQYF. The CDR3 DNA follows: TGCGCCAACAGCTTGAATCGCCTAGCGGGAGTTTCGGCAGATACGCAGTATTTT.

The rearrangement links TRBV29-1 to TRBJ2-5; D not resolved. CDR3 length equals 13 residues. Germline V gene sequence: CDR1 SQVTM, CDR2 ANQGSEA. Trimming removed 2 bases at V and 4 bases at J, with 11 bases between. This CDR3 reads CSVEKQTGETQYF. The CDR3 DNA follows: TGCAGCGTTGAAAAGCAAACGGGAGAGACCCAGTACTTC.

V usage is TRBV12-3 or TRBV12-4 and J usage is TRBJ2-7, with 10 nucleotides matching TRBD1. The CDR3 sequence is 15 residues long. Germline trimming cut 5 bases from V and 7 bases from J; bases unmatched to any gene: 11. CDR3: CASSQGQGSSNEQYF. The CDR3 DNA follows: TGTGCCAGCAGTCAGGGACAGGGGAGTAGCAATGAGCAGTACTTC.

This clonotype has a handful of counts. The chain links TRBV4-2 to TRBJ2-1; no clear D gene. The germline V and J ends were trimmed by 3 bases and 4 bases, with 10 bases remaining between them. CDR3 length equals 14 residues. CDR1 is LGHNA, CDR2 YNFKEQ, per germline. CDR3 amino acids: CASSHLTGYNEQFF. In DNA form, the CDR3 reads TGTGCCAGCAGCCACCTGACGGGTTACAATGAGCAGTTCTTC.

V is TRBV5-7 and J is TRBJ2-1, with TRBD1 identical over 9 bases. TRBV5-7 is annotated as an ORF whose role is uncertain. The V and J ends lost 3 bases and 8 bases, in that order; junction bases with no gene match: 15. This CDR3 is built from 17 residues. The CDR3 sequence is CASSSSGTGINSDEQFF. CDR3 coding DNA: TGTGCCAGCAGCTCCTCCGGGACAGGGATAAATTCGGATGAGCAGTTCTTC.

About this clonotype itself: Sequence at one end of the junction differs from germline and may be a read error. The DNA for the CDR3 is TGTGCTAGCAGCTTAGAAACGGCGGTGGCGGCACCGAGCTCCTACGAGCAGTACTTC. Translating gives CASSLETAVAAPSSYEQYF. The chain recombines TRBV7-7 with TRBJ2-7, with D hard to call. Germline-derived CDR1 and CDR2 are SSHAT and FNYEAQ (reference sequence). The CDR3 is made up of 19 amino acids. The whole variable domain, remainder taken from reference TRBV7-7 and TRBJ2-7, is GAGVSQSPRYKVTKRGQDVTLRCDPISSHATLYWYQQALGQGPEFLTYFNYEAQPDKSGLPSDRFSAERPEGSISTLTIQRTEQRDSAMYRCASSLETAVAAPSSYEQYFGPGTRLTVT.